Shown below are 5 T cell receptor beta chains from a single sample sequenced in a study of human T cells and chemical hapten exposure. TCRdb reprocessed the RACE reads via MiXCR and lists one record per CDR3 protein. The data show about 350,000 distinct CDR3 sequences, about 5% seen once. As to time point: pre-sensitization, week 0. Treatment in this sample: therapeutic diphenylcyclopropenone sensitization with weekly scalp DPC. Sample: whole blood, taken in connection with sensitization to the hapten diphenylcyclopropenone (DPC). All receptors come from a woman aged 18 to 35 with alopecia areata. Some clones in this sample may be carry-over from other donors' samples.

Here the CDR3 reads CAISERGLSPDTDTQYF. The CDR3 nucleotides are TGTGCCATCAGTGAAAGGGGGCTATCCCCCGACACAGATACGCAGTATTTT. This chain joins TRBV10-3 and TRBJ2-3; 7 bases match TRBD1. The V segment lost 3 bases and the J segment 2 bases; nucleotides outside the gene matches: 11. This CDR3 contains 17 residues. Germline V lookup: CDR1 ENHRY, CDR2 SYGVKD.

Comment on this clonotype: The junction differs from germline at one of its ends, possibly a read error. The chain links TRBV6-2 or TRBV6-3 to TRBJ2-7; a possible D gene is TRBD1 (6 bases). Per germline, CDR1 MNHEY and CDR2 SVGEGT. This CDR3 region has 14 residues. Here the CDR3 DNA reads TGTGCCAGCAGTAACTCGGGACACTCCTACGAGCAGTACTTC. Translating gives CASSNSGHSYEQYF.

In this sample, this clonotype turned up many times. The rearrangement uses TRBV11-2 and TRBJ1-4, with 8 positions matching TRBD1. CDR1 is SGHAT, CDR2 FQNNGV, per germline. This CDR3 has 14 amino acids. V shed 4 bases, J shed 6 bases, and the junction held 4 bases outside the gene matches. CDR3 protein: CASSSRGQDEKLFF. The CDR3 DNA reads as TGTGCCAGCAGCTCCCGGGGACAGGATGAAAAACTGTTTTTT. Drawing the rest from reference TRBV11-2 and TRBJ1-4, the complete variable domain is EAGVAQSPRYKIIEKRQSVAFWCNPISGHATLYWYQQILGQGPKLLIQFQNNGVVDDSQLPKDRFSAERLKGVDSTLKIQPAKLEDSAVYLCASSSRGQDEKLFFGSGTQLSVL.

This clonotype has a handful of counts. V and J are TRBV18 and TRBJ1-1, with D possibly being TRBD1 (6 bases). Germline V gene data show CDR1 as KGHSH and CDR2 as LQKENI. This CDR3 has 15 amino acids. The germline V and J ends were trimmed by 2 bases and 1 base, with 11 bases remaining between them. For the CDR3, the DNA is TGTGCCAGCTCACCAAGCCAGGGGTCGAACACTGAAGCTTTCTTT. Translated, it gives CASSPSQGSNTEAFF. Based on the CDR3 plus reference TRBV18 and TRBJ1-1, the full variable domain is NAGVMQNPRHLVRRRGQEARLRCSPMKGHSHVYWYRQLPEEGLKFMVYLQKENIIDESGMPKERFSAEFPKEGPSILRIQQVVRGDSAAYFCASSPSQGSNTEAFFGQGTRLTVV.

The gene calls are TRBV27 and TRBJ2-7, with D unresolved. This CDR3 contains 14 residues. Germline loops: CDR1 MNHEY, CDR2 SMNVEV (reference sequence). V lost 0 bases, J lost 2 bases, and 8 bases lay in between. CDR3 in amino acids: CASSLSSATYEQYF. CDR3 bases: TGTGCCAGCAGTTTATCCTCAGCTACCTACGAGCAGTACTTC.